Presented here are 6 T cell receptor beta chains from one specimen sequenced in a study of T cells in Graves' hyperthyroidism and ophthalmopathy (dated by TCRdb to about 2019). Library preparation was by multiplex PCR. The run used an Illumina HiSeq 2000. TCR beta CDR3 regions were amplified from RNA transcripts. The TCR CDR3 was subjected to a first round of RT-PCR using the HTBI primer set and the Qiagen OneStep RT-PCR kit. TCRdb trimmed public reads at Q25 via fastp, called clones via MiXCR and kept in-frame beta chains. Here each entry gathers all rows of one CDR3 protein and keeps the most common genes and DNA. The sample yields around 600,000 distinct CDR3 sequences; approximately 15% were counted once. The ten most abundant clones make up less than 9% of the sample. Sequenced material: blood. All receptors come from a woman younger than 35 with Graves' ophthalmopathy.

This clonotype was recorded many times. V gene TRBV11-3 combines with J gene TRBJ2-1; 9 bases fit TRBD1. Germline assignment: CDR1 SGHNT and CDR2 YENEEA. The CDR3 covers 13 residues. V was pared by 5 bases and J by 13 bases, with 9 bases of the junction left unmatched. The CDR3 protein is CASSPGTGRFQFF. The CDR3 DNA sequence: TGTGCCAGCAGCCCCGGGACAGGGCGCTTTCAGTTCTTC.

This clonotype was recorded many times. The rearrangement links TRBV18 to TRBJ2-1; 13 bases are shared with TRBD2. With 7 bases clipped from V and 8 bases from J, the junction kept 5 bases outside the gene matches. The CDR3 spans 14 residues. Germline CDR1 reads KGHSH; CDR2 reads LQKENI. The CDR3 DNA reads as TGTGCCAGCTTCGGACTAGCGGGAGTTGATGAGCAGTTCTTC. It specifies CASFGLAGVDEQFF.

This clonotype was detected only once. This chain links TRBV10-3 with TRBJ2-2, with D perhaps assigned TRBD1 or TRBD2 (6 bases each). This CDR3 is built from 14 residues. Germline CDR1 reads ENHRY; CDR2 reads SYGVKD. Trimming removed 6 bases from V and 6 bases from J, with 14 bases in between. The CDR3 DNA follows: TGTGCCATCAGGGAGGGGGAAGTCGCCGGGGAGCTGTTTTTT. Translating it yields CAIREGEVAGELFF.

This clonotype was seen many times. The chain joins TRBV20-1 to TRBJ1-6; possibly TRBD1 for D (6 bases). Per germline, CDR1 DFQATT and CDR2 SNEGSKA (reference sequence). This CDR3 comprises 16 residues. Trimming stripped 3 bases from V and 8 bases from J, with 20 bases between. The CDR3 reads CSASLRPGVADSPLHF. The CDR3 nucleotides read TGCAGTGCTAGTTTGCGGCCAGGGGTGGCGGATTCACCCCTCCACTTT.

This clonotype was picked up many times. V and J are TRBV5-1 and TRBJ1-4, with D unresolved. V dropped 0 bases and J dropped 8 bases, with 14 bases sitting between them. CDR3 length equals 15 residues. Germline V gene lookup returns CDR1 SGHRS and CDR2 YFSETQ. CDR3 DNA: TGCGCCAGCAGCTTGGTAAACGACGAAAGAGAAAAACTGTTTTTT. Translation: CASSLVNDEREKLFF.

This clonotype was counted once. The chain recombines TRBV28 with TRBJ1-1, with 8 bases aligning to TRBD1. The CDR3 covers 15 residues. CDR1 is MDHEN and CDR2 is SYDVKM in the germline V gene. The ends lost 10 bases at V and 0 bases at J; junction bases unmatched: 10. The CDR3 DNA is TGTGCCACCACGGGGCAGGGGGCATTGAACACTGAAGCTTTCTTT. This codes for CATTGQGALNTEAFF.